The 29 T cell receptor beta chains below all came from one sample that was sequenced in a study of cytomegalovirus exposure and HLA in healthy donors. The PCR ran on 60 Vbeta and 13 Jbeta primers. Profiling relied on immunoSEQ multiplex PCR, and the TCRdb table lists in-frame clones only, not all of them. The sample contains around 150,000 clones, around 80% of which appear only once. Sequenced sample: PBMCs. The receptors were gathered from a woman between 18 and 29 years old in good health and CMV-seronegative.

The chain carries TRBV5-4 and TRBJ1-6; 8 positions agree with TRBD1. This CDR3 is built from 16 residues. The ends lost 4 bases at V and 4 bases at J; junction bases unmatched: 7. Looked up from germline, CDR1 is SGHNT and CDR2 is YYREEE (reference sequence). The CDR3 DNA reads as TGTGCCAGCAGCCAAGGACAGGGAGATTATAATTCACCCCTCCACTTT. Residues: CASSQGQGDYNSPLHF.

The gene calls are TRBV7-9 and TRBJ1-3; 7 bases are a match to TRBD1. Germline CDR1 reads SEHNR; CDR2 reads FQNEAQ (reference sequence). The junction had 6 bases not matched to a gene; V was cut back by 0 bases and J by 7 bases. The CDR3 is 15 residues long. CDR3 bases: TGTGCCAGCAGCTTAGCGCGGACAGGTTCGAACACCATATATTTT. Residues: CASSLARTGSNTIYF.

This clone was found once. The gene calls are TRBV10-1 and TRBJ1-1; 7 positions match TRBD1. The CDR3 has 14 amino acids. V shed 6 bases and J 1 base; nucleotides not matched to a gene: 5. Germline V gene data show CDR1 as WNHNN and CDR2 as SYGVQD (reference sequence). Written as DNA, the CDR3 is TGCGCCAGCAGATCCGGGACAGCGAACACTGAAGCTTTCTTT. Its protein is CASRSGTANTEAFF.

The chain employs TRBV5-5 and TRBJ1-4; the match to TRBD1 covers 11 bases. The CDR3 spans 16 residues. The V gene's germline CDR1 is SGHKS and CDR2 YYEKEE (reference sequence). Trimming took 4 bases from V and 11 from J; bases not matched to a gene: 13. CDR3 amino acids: CASSQTTGTGGWKLFF. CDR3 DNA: TGTGCCAGCAGCCAAACCACCGGGACAGGGGGTTGGAAACTGTTTTTT.

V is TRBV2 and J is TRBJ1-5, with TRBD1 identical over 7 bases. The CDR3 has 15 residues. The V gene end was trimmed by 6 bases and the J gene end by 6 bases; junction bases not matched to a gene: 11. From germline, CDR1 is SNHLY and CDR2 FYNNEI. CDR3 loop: CASRHDRVGGQPQHF. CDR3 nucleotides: TGTGCCAGCAGGCACGACAGGGTAGGAGGTCAGCCCCAGCATTTT.

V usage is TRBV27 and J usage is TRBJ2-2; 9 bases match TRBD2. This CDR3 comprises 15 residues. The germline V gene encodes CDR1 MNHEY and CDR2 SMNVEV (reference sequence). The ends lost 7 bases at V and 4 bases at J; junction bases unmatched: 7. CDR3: CASTPGLAGTGELFF. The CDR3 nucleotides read TGTGCCAGCACCCCGGGACTAGCTGGCACCGGGGAGCTGTTTTTT.

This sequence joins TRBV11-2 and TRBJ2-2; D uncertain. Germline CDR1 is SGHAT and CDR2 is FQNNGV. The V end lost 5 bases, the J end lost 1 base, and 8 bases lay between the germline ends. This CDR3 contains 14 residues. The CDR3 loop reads CASSPGVNTGELFF. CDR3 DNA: TGTGCCAGCAGCCCCGGTGTGAACACCGGGGAGCTGTTTTTT.

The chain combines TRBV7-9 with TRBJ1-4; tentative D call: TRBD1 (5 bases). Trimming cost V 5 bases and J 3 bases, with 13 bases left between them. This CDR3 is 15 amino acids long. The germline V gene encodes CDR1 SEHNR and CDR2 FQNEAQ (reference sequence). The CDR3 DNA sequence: TGTGCCAGCAGCCCAAAGGGGTGGGCTAATGAAAAACTGTTTTTT. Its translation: CASSPKGWANEKLFF.

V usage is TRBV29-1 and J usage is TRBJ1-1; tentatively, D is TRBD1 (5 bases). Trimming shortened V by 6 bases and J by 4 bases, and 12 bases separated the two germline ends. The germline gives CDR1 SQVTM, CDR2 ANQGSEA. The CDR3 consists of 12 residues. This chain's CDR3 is CSVERGSTEAFF. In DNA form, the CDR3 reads TGCAGCGTAGAGCGGGGGAGCACTGAAGCTTTCTTT.

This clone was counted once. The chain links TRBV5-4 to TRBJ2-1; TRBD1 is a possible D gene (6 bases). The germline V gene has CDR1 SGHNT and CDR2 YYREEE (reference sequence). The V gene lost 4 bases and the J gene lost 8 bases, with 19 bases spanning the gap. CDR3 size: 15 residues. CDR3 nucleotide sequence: TGTGCCAGCAGCACCCCAGGGGCCCTAGCTCATGAGCAGTTCTTC. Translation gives CASSTPGALAHEQFF. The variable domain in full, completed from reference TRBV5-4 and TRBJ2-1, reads ETGVTQSPTHLIKTRGQQVTLRCSSQSGHNTVSWYQQALGQGPQFIFQYYREEENGRGNFPPRFSGLQFPNYSSELNVNALELDDSALYLCASSTPGALAHEQFFGPGTRLTVL.

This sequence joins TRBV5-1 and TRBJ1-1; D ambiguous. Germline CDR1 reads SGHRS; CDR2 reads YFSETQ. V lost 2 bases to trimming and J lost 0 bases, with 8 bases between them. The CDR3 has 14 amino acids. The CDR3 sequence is CASSLGRVNTEAFF. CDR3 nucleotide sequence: TGCGCCAGCAGCTTAGGGCGGGTGAACACTGAAGCTTTCTTT.

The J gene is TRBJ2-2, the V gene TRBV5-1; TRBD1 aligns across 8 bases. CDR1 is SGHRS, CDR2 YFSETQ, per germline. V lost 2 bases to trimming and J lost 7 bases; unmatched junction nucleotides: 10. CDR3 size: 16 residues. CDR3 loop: CASSFGQGGLGGELFF. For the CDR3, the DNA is TGCGCCAGCAGCTTTGGACAGGGCGGTCTGGGCGGGGAGCTGTTTTTT.

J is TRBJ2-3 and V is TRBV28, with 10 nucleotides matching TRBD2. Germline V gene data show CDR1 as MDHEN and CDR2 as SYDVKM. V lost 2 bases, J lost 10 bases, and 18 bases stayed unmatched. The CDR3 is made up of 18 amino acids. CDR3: CASSLIDSGGQGRWAQYF. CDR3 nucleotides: TGTGCCAGCAGTTTAATCGATAGCGGGGGGCAGGGCCGGTGGGCGCAGTATTTT.

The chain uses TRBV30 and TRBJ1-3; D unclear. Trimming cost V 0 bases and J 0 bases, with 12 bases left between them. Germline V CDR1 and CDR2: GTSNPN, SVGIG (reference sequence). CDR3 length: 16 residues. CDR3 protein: CAWSVGGALSGNTIYF. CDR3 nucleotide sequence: TGTGCCTGGAGTGTAGGCGGAGCCCTCTCTGGAAACACCATATATTTT.

The DNA for the CDR3 is TGTGCCTGGAGCAATACAGTCTATGGCTACACCTTC. It specifies CAWSNTVYGYTF. The V and J genes are TRBV30 and TRBJ1-2; D is uncertain. Germline CDR1 and CDR2: GTSNPN and SVGIG (reference sequence). This CDR3 is 12 amino acids long. Trimming pared 3 bases from V and 4 bases from J, leaving 9 bases between.

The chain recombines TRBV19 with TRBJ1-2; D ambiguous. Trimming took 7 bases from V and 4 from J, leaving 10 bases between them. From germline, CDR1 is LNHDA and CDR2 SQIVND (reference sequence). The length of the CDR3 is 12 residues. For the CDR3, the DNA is TGTGCCAGTACGGAGGGCGCCTATGGCTACACCTTC. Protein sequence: CASTEGAYGYTF.

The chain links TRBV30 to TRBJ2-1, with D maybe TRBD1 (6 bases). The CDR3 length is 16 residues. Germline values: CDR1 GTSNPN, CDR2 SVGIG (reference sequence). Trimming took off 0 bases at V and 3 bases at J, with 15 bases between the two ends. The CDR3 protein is CAWSVSFWDIYNEQFF. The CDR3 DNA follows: TGTGCCTGGAGTGTCTCTTTTTGGGACATCTACAATGAGCAGTTCTTC. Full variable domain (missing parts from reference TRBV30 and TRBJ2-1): SQTIHQWPATLVQPVGSPLSLECTVEGTSNPNLYWYRQAAGRGLQLLFYSVGIGQISSEVPQNLSASRPQDRQFILSSKKLLLSDSGFYLCAWSVSFWDIYNEQFFGPGTRLTVL.

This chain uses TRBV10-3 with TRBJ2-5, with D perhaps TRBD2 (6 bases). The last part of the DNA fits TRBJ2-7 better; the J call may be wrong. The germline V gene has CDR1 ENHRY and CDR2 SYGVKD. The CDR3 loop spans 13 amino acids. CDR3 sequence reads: CAISESRGNEQYF. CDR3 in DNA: TGTGCCATCAGTGAGTCGCGGGGAAACGAGCAGTACTTC.

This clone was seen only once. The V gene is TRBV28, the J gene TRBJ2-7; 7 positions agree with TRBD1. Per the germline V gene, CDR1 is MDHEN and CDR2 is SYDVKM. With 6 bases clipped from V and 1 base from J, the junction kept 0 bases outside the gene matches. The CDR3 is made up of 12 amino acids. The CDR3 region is CASRGQSYEQYF. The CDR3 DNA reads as TGTGCCAGCAGGGGACAGTCCTACGAGCAGTACTTC.

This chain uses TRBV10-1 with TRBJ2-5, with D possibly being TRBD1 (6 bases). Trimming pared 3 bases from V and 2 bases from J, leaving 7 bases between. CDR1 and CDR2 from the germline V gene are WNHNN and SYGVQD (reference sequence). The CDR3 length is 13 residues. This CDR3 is CASSEGGQETQYF. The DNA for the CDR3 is TGCGCCAGCAGTGAAGGGGGACAAGAGACCCAGTACTTC.

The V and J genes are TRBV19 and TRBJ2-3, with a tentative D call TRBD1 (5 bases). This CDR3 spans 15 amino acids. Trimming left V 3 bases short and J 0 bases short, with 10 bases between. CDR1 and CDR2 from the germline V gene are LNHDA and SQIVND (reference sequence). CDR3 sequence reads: CASSIGASSTDTQYF. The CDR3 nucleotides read TGTGCCAGTAGTATTGGGGCCTCTAGCACAGATACGCAGTATTTT.

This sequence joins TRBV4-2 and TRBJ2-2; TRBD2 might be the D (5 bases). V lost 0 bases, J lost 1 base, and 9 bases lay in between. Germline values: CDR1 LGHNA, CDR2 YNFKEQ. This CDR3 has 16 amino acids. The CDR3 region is CASSQERVGNTGELFF. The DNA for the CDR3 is TGTGCCAGCAGCCAAGAGAGGGTGGGGAACACCGGGGAGCTGTTTTTT.

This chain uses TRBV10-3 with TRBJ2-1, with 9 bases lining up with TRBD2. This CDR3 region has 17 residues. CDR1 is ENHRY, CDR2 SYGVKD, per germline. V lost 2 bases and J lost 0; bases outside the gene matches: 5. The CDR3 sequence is CAISETAGGPSYNEQFF. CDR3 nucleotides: TGTGCCATCAGTGAGACGGCGGGGGGGCCCTCCTACAATGAGCAGTTCTTC.

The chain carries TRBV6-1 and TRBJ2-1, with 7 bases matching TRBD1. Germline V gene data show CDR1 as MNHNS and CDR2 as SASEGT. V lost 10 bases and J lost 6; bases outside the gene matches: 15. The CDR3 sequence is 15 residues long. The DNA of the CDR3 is TGTGCCATTCTAACAGGGGCTACTACTCGCAATGAGCAGTTCTTC. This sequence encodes CAILTGATTRNEQFF.

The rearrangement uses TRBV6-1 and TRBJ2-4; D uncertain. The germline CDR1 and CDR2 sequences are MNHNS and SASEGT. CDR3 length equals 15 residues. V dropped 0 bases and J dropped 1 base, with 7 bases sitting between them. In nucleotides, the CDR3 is TGTGCCAGCAGTGAAGCCCTCCAGGCCAAAAACATTCAGTACTTC. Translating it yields CASSEALQAKNIQYF.

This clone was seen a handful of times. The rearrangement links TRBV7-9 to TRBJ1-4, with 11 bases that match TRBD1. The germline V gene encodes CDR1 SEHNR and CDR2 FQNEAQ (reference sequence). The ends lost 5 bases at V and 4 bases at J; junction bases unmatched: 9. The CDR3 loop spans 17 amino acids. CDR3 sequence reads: CASSPSDRGLHNEKLFF. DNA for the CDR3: TGTGCCAGCAGCCCTTCGGACAGGGGGCTTCATAATGAAAAACTGTTTTTT.

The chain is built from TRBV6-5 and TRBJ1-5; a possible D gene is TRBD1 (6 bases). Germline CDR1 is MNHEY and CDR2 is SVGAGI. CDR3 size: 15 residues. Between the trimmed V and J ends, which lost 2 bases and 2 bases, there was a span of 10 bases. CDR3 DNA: TGTGCCAGCAGTTACGGGGGCGCCGGCAATCAGCCCCAGCATTTT. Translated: CASSYGGAGNQPQHF.

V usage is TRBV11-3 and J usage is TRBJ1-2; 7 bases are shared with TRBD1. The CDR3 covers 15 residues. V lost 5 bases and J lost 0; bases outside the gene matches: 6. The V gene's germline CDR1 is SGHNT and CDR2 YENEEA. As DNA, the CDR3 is TGTGCCAGCAGCCCGTGGGACAGTCCTAACTATGGCTACACCTTC. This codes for CASSPWDSPNYGYTF.

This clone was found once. The CDR3 DNA reads as TGCAGCGTTGAAGCACAGGGATTTCGGACAGATACGCAGTATTTT. As protein: CSVEAQGFRTDTQYF. The rearrangement links TRBV29-1 to TRBJ2-3; D perhaps matches TRBD1 (6 bases). CDR3 length equals 15 residues. With 1 base removed from V and 3 bases from J, the gap between germline ends came to 14 bases. Germline CDR1 SQVTM, CDR2 ANQGSEA.